The rows below give T cell receptor beta chains drawn from one sample of a study of OX40 agonist ivuxolimab in advanced cancers. Profiling relied on immunoSEQ multiplex PCR, and the TCRdb table lists in-frame clones only, not all of them. Of approximately 39,000 clones listed, about 87% are singletons. The starting material was CD4+ or CD8+ T cells sorted from blood, obtained in a trial of the OX40 agonist ivuxolimab. Every receptor here comes from an adult with an advanced solid tumor such as melanoma, head and neck, liver or kidney cancer. Both conserved end residues are part of each CDR3. A D gene is named only where the DNA matches it firmly. Only some rows state a clone size, as once, few, many or a class for expanded clones.

>-|TRBJ2-2|-|TRBV5-1
CASSLGLNTGELFF
TGCGCCAGCAGCTTGGGGCTGAACACCGGGGAGCTGTTTTTT
>-|TRBJ1-6|-|TRBV5-5
CASSLDRANSPLHF
TGTGCCAGCAGCTTGGACAGGGCCAATTCACCCCTCCACTTT
>-|TRBJ1-6|-|TRBV11-2
CASSLVAGTTNSPLHF
TGTGCCAGCAGCTTAGTAGCGGGGACAACTAATTCACCCCTCCACTTT
>-|TRBJ2-1|-|TRBV10-3
CAISERENEQFF
TGTGCCATCAGTGAGCGTGAGAATGAGCAGTTCTTC
>-|TRBJ1-1|-|TRBV7-2
CASSISGGLNTEAFF
TGTGCCAGCAGCATAAGCGGGGGCCTGAACACTGAAGCTTTCTTT
>-|TRBJ2-7|-|TRBV28
CASSSPPQGYEQYF
TGTGCCAGCAGTTCTCCTCCACAGGGATACGAGCAGTACTTC
>-|TRBJ2-1|-|TRBV5-1
CASSLQDYLGDEQFF
TGCGCCAGCAGCTTACAGGACTACTTAGGCGATGAGCAGTTCTTC
>-|TRBJ1-2|-|TRBV30
CAWVPRTVLRGYTF
TGTGCCTGGGTCCCCAGGACAGTCCTTCGGGGCTACACCTTC
>-|TRBJ1-3|-|TRBV7-9
CASSSIRVQYSGNTIYF
TGTGCCAGCAGCTCGATCAGGGTGCAATACTCTGGAAACACCATATATTTT
>-|TRBJ2-1|-|TRBV18
CASSPGVDEQFF
TGTGCCAGCTCACCAGGGGTGGATGAGCAGTTCTTC
>TRBD1|TRBJ2-5|-|TRBV5-4
CASSYRGREETQYF
TGTGCCAGCAGCTACAGGGGGCGCGAAGAGACCCAGTACTTC
>TRBD2|TRBJ2-2|-|TRBV7-9
CASSPAGGRKITGELFF
TGTGCCAGCAGCCCCGCCGGCGGGAGAAAGATCACCGGGGAGCTGTTTTTT
>TRBD2|TRBJ2-7|once|TRBV6-1
CASSEVTSGSNEQYF
TGTGCCAGCAGTGAGGTGACTAGCGGGAGCAACGAGCAGTACTTC
>-|TRBJ1-4|-|TRBV5-6
CASSLGTVRNEKLFF
TGTGCCAGCAGCCTTGGGACCGTCCGTAATGAAAAACTGTTTTTT
>TRBD2|TRBJ2-1|-|TRBV2
CASSGRWTSNEQFF
TGTGCCAGCAGTGGACGATGGACTAGCAATGAGCAGTTCTTC
>TRBD2|TRBJ2-7|-|TRBV5-4
CASSSGLAGGKHEQYF
TGTGCCAGCAGCTCGGGACTAGCGGGAGGGAAGCACGAGCAGTACTTC
>-|TRBJ1-3|-|TRBV5-1
CASTASLENIYF
TGCGCCAGCACCGCCTCTCTGGAAAACATATATTTT
>-|TRBJ1-5|-|TRBV7-9
CASSQGGDQPQHF
TGTGCCAGCAGCCAGGGAGGGGATCAGCCCCAGCATTTT
>TRBD2|TRBJ2-1|-|TRBV19
CASLAGGGEQFF
TGTGCCAGCCTAGCGGGGGGGGGTGAGCAGTTCTTC
>-|TRBJ2-1|-|TRBV7-9
CASSKGGWWEGSYNEQFF
TGTGCCAGCAGCAAAGGGGGATGGTGGGAGGGCTCCTACAATGAGCAGTTCTTC
>-|TRBJ1-1|few|TRBV5-3
CARSPRGGEGIVEAFF
TGTGCCAGAAGCCCACGGGGCGGGGAGGGCATCGTTGAAGCTTTCTTT
>-|TRBJ2-2|-|TRBV7-9
CASSLDYFTGELFF
TGTGCCAGCAGCTTAGATTACTTTACAGGGGAGCTGTTTTTT
>-|TRBJ2-7|-|TRBV2
CATAATYLSYEQYF
TGTGCCACCGCGGCCACGTATCTCTCCTACGAGCAGTACTTC
>-|TRBJ2-6|-|TRBV30
CAWDNGLIGANVLTF
TGTGCCTGGGACAACGGGCTTATTGGGGCCAACGTCCTGACTTTC
>TRBD1|TRBJ1-2|once|TRBV28
CASSYTDRGGYTF
TGTGCCAGCAGCTATACTGACAGGGGCGGCTACACCTTC
>TRBD1|TRBJ2-7|-|TRBV11-2
CASSLAGTGSSYEQYF
TGTGCCAGCAGCTTAGCCGGGACAGGGTCGTCCTACGAGCAGTACTTC
>TRBD1|TRBJ2-7|few|TRBV11-1
CASSLAGTGVTYEQYF
TGTGCCAGCAGCTTAGCGGGGACAGGGGTAACCTACGAGCAGTACTTC
>-|TRBJ2-4|-|TRBV4-2
CASSQTGTALKNIQYF
TGTGCCAGCAGCCAAACCGGGACTGCGTTGAAAAACATTCAGTACTTC
>-|TRBJ1-1|-|TRBV29-1
CSVANTEAFF
TGCAGCGTCGCTAACACTGAAGCTTTCTTT
>TRBD2|TRBJ2-1|-|TRBV29-1
CSTVSGRANEQFF
TGCAGCACCGTTAGCGGGAGGGCCAATGAGCAGTTCTTC
>-|TRBJ1-4|-|TRBV29-1
CSVEVATNEKLFF
TGCAGCGTTGAAGTTGCAACTAATGAAAAACTGTTTTTT
>-|TRBJ1-1|-|TRBV28
CASSDRAGRTEAFF
TGTGCCAGCAGTGATAGGGCAGGGAGGACTGAAGCTTTCTTT
>-|TRBJ1-3|-|TRBV30
CAWSLGTPGNTIYF
TGTGCCTGGAGTCTCGGGACACCTGGAAACACCATATATTTT
>-|TRBJ1-1|-|TRBV6-6
CASSLPSMNTEAFF
TGTGCCAGCAGCCTCCCCTCCATGAACACTGAAGCTTTCTTT
>-|TRBJ2-1|-|TRBV7-3
CASSSIDSEQFF
TGTGCCAGCAGCTCAATCGACTCAGAGCAGTTCTTC
>-|TRBJ1-6|-|TRBV30
CAWRYGGVSPLHF
TGTGCCTGGAGATACGGTGGGGTTTCACCCCTCCACTTT
>-|TRBJ2-5|-|TRBV4-2
CASSQDPTGQETQYF
TGTGCCAGCAGCCAAGATCCGACAGGTCAAGAGACCCAGTACTTC
>-|TRBJ2-2|-|TRBV6-5
CASSRDLNTGELFF
TGTGCCAGCAGCCGGGACTTAAACACCGGGGAGCTGTTTTTT
>-|TRBJ1-2|-|TRBV19
CASTTDRPYGYTF
TGTGCCAGTACCACAGACAGGCCTTATGGCTACACCTTC
>TRBD2|TRBJ2-3|-|TRBV6-5
CASTPAGGAGTQYF
TGTGCCAGCACTCCCGCCGGGGGGGCGGGTACGCAGTATTTT
>-|TRBJ1-4|-|TRBV2
CASSESILRKLFF
TGTGCCAGCAGTGAAAGTATCCTTCGGAAACTGTTTTTT
>-|TRBJ2-7|-|TRBV18
CASSLLEPRPYEQYF
TGTGCCAGCTCACTCCTTGAACCCCGCCCATACGAGCAGTACTTC
>-|TRBJ2-5|-|TRBV5-1
CASSFVQETQYF
TGCGCCAGCAGCTTTGTACAAGAGACCCAGTACTTC
>-|TRBJ2-1|-|TRBV7-2
CASSIQVIDNEQFF
TGTGCCAGCAGCATCCAGGTGATAGACAATGAGCAGTTCTTC
>-|TRBJ2-3|once|TRBV5-4
CASSLTSKDTQYF
TGTGCCAGCAGCTTGACGTCTAAAGATACGCAGTATTTT